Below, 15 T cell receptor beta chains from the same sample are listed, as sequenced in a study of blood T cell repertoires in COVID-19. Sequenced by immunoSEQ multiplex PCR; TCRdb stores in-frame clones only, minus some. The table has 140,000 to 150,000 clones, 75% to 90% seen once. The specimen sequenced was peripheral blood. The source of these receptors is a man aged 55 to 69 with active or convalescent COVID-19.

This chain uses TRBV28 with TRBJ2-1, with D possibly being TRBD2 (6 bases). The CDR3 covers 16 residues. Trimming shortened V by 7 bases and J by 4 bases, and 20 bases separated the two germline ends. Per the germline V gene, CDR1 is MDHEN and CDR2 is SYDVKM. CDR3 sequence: CASISSGGPQYNEQFF. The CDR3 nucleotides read TGTGCCAGCATTTCCTCCGGAGGGCCGCAGTACAATGAGCAGTTCTTC.

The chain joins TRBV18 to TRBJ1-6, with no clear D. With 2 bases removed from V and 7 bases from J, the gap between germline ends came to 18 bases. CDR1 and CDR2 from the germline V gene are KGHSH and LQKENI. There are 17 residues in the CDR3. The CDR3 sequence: CASSPLPSGKGNSPLHF. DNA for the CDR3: TGTGCCAGCTCACCATTGCCCTCGGGGAAGGGAAATTCACCCCTCCACTTT.

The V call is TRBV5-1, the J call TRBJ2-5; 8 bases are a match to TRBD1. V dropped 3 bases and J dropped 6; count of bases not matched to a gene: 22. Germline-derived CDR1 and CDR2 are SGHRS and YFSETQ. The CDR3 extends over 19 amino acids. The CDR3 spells CASSWGELVSPGGGKTQYF. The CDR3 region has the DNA TGCGCCAGCAGCTGGGGTGAACTGGTTAGCCCAGGGGGCGGGAAGACCCAGTACTTC.

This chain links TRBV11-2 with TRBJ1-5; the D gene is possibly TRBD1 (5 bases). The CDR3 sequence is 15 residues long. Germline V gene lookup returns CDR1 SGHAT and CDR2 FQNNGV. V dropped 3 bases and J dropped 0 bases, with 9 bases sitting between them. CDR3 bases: TGTGCCAGCAGCTTTAGCAGGGATAGCAATCAGCCCCAGCATTTT. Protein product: CASSFSRDSNQPQHF.

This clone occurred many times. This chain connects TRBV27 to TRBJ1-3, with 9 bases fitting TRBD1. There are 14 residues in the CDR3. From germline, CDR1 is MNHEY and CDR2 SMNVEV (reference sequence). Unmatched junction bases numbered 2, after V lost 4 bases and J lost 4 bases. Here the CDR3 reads CASSSTGGGNTIYF. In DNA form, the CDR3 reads TGTGCCAGCAGTTCGACAGGGGGGGGAAACACCATATATTTT.

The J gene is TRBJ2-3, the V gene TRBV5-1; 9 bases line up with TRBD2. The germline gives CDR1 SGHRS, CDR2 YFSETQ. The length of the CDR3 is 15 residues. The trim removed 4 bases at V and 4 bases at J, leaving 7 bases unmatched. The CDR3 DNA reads TGCGCCAGCAGCCCAATAGCGGGAGTGGCAGATACGCAGTATTTT. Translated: CASSPIAGVADTQYF.

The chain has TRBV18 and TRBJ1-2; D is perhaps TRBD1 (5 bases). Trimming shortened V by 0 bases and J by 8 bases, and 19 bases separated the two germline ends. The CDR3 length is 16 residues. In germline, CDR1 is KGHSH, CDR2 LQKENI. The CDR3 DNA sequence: TGTGCCAGCTCACCACCGACGTTTAGGGGCCGACGGGGCTACACCTTC. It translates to CASSPPTFRGRRGYTF.

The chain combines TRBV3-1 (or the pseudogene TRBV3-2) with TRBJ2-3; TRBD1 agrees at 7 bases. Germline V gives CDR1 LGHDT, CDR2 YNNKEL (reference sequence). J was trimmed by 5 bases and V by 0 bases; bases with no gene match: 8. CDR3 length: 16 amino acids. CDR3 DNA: TGTGCCAGCAGCCAAGATCCGGTAGGGGGCAGAGATACGCAGTATTTT. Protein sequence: CASSQDPVGGRDTQYF.

Written as DNA, the CDR3 is TGTGCCAGCAGAGACAGACAGGGGAGCTGGGGTGGCTACACCTTC. Protein: CASRDRQGSWGGYTF. V usage is TRBV3-1 (or the pseudogene TRBV3-2) and J usage is TRBJ1-2; 8 nucleotides align to TRBD1. CDR3 length: 15 amino acids. CDR1 is LGHDT, CDR2 YNNKEL, per germline (reference sequence). Losses at the gene ends were 6 bases for V and 7 bases for J; bases not matched to a gene: 13.

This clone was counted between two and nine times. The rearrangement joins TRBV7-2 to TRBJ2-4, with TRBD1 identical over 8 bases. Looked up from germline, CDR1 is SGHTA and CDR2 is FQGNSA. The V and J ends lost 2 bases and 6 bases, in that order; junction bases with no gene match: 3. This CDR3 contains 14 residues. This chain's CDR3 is CASSLLGTGNIQYF. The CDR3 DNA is TGTGCCAGCAGCTTATTAGGGACAGGAAACATTCAGTACTTC.

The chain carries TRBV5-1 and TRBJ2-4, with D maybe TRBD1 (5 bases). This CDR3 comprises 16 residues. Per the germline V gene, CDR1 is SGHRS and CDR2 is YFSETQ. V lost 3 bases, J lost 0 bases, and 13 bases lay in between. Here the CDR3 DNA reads TGCGCCAGCAGCTCCCCTACCAGGGAAGCCAAAAACATTCAGTACTTC. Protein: CASSSPTREAKNIQYF.

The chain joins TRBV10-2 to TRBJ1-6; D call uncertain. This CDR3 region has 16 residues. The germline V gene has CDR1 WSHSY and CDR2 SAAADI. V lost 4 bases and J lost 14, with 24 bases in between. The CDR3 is CASSVPLQRGILTLHF. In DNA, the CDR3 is TGCGCCAGCAGTGTACCCCTCCAGCGAGGGATATTAACCCTCCACTTT.

DNA of the CDR3: TGTGCAAGTCGCAGGCCCTACAGGGGGCGATGGCAGCCCCAGCATTTT. Amino acids: CASRRPYRGRWQPQHF. The rearrangement uses TRBV12-2 and TRBJ1-5; TRBD1 was called by the table and not checked on the DNA. TRBV12-2 is an annotated pseudogene. The CDR3 has 16 residues.

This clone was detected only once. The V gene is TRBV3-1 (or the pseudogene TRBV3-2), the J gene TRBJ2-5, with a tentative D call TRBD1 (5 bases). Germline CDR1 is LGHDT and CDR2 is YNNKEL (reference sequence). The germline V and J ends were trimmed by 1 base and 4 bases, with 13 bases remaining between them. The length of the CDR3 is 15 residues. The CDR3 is CASSQGGVGRETQYF. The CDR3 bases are TGTGCCAGCAGCCAAGGTGGGGTGGGGCGAGAGACCCAGTACTTC.

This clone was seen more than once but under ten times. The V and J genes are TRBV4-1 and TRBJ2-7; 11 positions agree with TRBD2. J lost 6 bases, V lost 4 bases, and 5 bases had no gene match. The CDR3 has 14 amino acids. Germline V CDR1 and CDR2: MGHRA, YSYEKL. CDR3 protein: CASSPSGLAGEQYF. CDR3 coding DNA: TGCGCCAGCAGCCCCAGCGGACTAGCGGGCGAGCAGTACTTC.